The source of this T cell receptor (beta chain) is a study of blood T cell repertoires in COVID-19. On the study more broadly: The origin of the acute and convalescent COVID-19 samples was the United States, Italy and Spain. Sources were T cells, B-cell-depleted T cells, or PBMCs; the material itself was cDNA or gDNA.

Authors' analysis steps: For nucleated cells, counts were estimated from reference gene primer amplification. Libraries were prepared by immunoSEQ multiplex PCR; TCRdb keeps only in-frame clonotypes and omits some of them. V and J calls plus clone size are reproduced from that table; the DNA served to infer D and trimming. Among about 110,000 clones listed, approximately 92% were seen once. This CDR3 has 15 residues. Germline V gene data show CDR1 as LNHDA and CDR2 as SQIVND (reference sequence). V lost 2 bases and J 0 bases, leaving 10 bases between the germline ends. This sequence was found in an elderly woman with acute or convalescent COVID-19. The gene calls are TRBV19 and TRBJ1-1, with D unclear. Sequencing used peripheral blood. DNA of the CDR3: TGTGCCAGTAGTATAAGACCGGGGTTGAACACTGAAGCTTTCTTT. Residues: CASSIRPGLNTEAFF.